Listed below are T cell receptor beta chains from one sample, sequenced in a study of blood T cell repertoires in COVID-19. Produced via immunoSEQ multiplex PCR; TCRdb's table is partial and in-frame only. The sample lists about 220,000 clones; roughly 80% were seen once. The sequencing sample was made of peripheral blood. These receptors were obtained from a woman aged 70 to 79 with COVID-19, enrolled during active disease. CDR3s include the opening cysteine and the closing phenylalanine or tryptophan. A D gene is named only where the DNA matches it firmly. Not all rows give a size; the values are once, few, many and, for expanded clones, a class.

V	size	length	D	J	DNA	CDR3
TRBV2	once	12	NA	TRBJ2-5	TGTGCCAGCAGTGGCCCCGCGGGGACCCAGTACTTC	CASSGPAGTQYF
TRBV27	NA	19	TRBD2	TRBJ2-1	TGTGCCAGCAGTCCAAGGACTAGCGGGATCCTGGGGGTACTCAATGAGCAGTTCTTC	CASSPRTSGILGVLNEQFF
TRBV7-2	NA	16	TRBD1	TRBJ1-5	TGTGCCAGCAGCTTAGCTGGGACAGGGGCCAATCAGCCCCAGCATTTT	CASSLAGTGANQPQHF
TRBV4-2	NA	15	TRBD1	TRBJ1-1	TGTGCCAGCAGCCAACCGGGACAGGGCACCACTGAAGCTTTCTTT	CASSQPGQGTTEAFF
TRBV30	NA	14	NA	TRBJ1-1	TGTGCCTGGAGTACCATCCCGAGGAGGGCTGAAGCTTTCTTT	CAWSTIPRRAEAFF
TRBV6-6	NA	16	NA	TRBJ2-7	TGTGCCAGCAGTTACACCGAAGGGGGAGCCGCCTACGAGCAGTACTTC	CASSYTEGGAAYEQYF
TRBV7-3	once	13	TRBD1	TRBJ1-1	TGTGCCAGCAGCCCAGGGGGTAACACTGAAGCTTTCTTT	CASSPGGNTEAFF
TRBV19	NA	17	TRBD2	TRBJ2-2	TGTGCCAGTAGTGATCTAGCGGGGAGGCCGAACACCGGGGAGCTGTTTTTT	CASSDLAGRPNTGELFF
TRBV5-4	NA	17	TRBD2	TRBJ2-3	TGTGCCAGCACCTTGGTCATGACTAGCGGGATTACAGATACGCAGTATTTT	CASTLVMTSGITDTQYF
TRBV29-1	NA	15	NA	TRBJ2-2	TGCAGCGTTGAAGGTGGCAGGGGGAACACCGGGGAGCTGTTTTTT	CSVEGGRGNTGELFF
TRBV2	few	14	TRBD1	TRBJ2-5	TGTGCCAGCAGAGGGACAGGGTTACAGGAGACCCAGTACTTC	CASRGTGLQETQYF
TRBV18	NA	14	TRBD1	TRBJ1-2	TGTGCCAGCTCACCCCCCCGACAGGGGCTTGGCTACACCTTC	CASSPPRQGLGYTF
TRBV19	once	14	NA	TRBJ1-2	TGTGCCAGTAGCCTTTCGAGGGCCTACTATGGCTACACCTTC	CASSLSRAYYGYTF
TRBV24-1	NA	13	NA	TRBJ2-7	TGTGCCACCAGTGATGGAGGCACCTACGAGCAGTACTTC	CATSDGGTYEQYF
TRBV28	NA	13	NA	TRBJ1-2	TGTGCCAGCAGTCCGACAGAAGGCTATGGCTACACCTTC	CASSPTEGYGYTF
TRBV28	few	14	NA	TRBJ2-7	TGTGCCAGCAGTTTTGAGGGGAGGAATGGCGAGCAGTACTTC	CASSFEGRNGEQYF
TRBV30	NA	15	TRBD1	TRBJ2-7	TGTGCCTGGACCTCAGCCGGGGACAGCATCTACGAGCAGTACTTC	CAWTSAGDSIYEQYF